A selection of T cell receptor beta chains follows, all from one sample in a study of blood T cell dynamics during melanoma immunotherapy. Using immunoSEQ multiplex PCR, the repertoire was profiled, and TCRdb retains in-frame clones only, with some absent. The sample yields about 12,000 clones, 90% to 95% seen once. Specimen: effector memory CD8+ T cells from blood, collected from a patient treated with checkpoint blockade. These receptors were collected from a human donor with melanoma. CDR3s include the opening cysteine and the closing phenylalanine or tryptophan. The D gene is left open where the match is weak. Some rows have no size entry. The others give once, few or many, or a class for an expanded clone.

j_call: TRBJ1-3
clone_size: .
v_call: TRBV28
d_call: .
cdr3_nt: TGTGCCAGCAGTTTACGCGGACGGTATTCTGGAAACACCATATATTTT
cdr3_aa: CASSLRGRYSGNTIYF

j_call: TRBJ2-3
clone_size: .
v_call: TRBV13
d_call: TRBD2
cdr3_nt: TGTGCCAGCAGCTCCGGACTAGGTCCAGATACGCAGTATTTT
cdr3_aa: CASSSGLGPDTQYF

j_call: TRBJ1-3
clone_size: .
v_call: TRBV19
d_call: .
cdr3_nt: TGTGCCAGTAGTATATGGAGCTCTGGAAACACCATATATTTT
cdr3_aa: CASSIWSSGNTIYF

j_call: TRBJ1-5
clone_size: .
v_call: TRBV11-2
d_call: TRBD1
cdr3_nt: TGTGCCAGCAGCCAGAACAGGGGCATCAATCAGCCCCAGCATTTT
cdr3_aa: CASSQNRGINQPQHF

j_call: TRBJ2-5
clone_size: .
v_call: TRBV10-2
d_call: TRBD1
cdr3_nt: TGCGCCAGCAGTGAGGGGACAGGGGGCGCGGAGACCCAGTACTTC
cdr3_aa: CASSEGTGGAETQYF

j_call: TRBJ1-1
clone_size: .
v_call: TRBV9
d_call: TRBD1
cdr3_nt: TGTGCCAGCAGCTATTACAGGGGGGAGGTTCCTGAAGCTTTCTTT
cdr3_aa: CASSYYRGEVPEAFF

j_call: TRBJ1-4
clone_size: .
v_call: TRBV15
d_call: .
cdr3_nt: TGTGCCACCAGCAGAGGGCCCGGGGGCCTTATTGAAAAACTGTTTTTT
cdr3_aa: CATSRGPGGLIEKLFF

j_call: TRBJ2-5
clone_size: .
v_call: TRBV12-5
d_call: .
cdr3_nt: TGTGCTAGTGGTCCCTCCCCGGCAAAGGTTGGGGAGACCCAGTACTTC
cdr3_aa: CASGPSPAKVGETQYF

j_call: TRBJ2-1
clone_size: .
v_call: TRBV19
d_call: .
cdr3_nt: TGTGCCAGTAGTATAAAGGGGGTAGTGAACTCCTACAATGAGCAGTTCTTC
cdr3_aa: CASSIKGVVNSYNEQFF

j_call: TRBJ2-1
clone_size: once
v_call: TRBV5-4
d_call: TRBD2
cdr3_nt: TGTGCCAGCACCCCTGCGGGAGCGGGAGGGCCCTCTGGGAATGAGCAGTTCTTC
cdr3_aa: CASTPAGAGGPSGNEQFF

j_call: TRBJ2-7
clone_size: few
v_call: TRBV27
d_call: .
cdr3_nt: TGTGCCAGCAGGGGGAAGTTCTACGAGCAGTACTTC
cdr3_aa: CASRGKFYEQYF

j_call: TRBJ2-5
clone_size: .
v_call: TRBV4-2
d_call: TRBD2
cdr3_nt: TGTGCCAGCAGCCAAGATCCCCAGCGGGAGGTGGGGGAGACCCAGTACTTC
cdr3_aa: CASSQDPQREVGETQYF

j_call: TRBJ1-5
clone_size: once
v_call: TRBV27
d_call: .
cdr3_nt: TGTGCCAGCAGTTTACAGGGTAGCAATCAGCCCCAGCATTTT
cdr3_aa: CASSLQGSNQPQHF

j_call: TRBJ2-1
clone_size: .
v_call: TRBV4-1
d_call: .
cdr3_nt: TGCGCCAGCAGCCTAGACAATGAGCAGTTCTTC
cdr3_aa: CASSLDNEQFF

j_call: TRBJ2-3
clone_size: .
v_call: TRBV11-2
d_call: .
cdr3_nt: TGTGCCAGCAGCCCGGGCAACAGCCTAATAGCGGATACGCAGTATTTT
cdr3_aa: CASSPGNSLIADTQYF

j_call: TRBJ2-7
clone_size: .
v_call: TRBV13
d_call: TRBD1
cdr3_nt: TGTGCCAGCAGCCCCGGACAGGGAGGCTACGAGCAGTACTTC
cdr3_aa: CASSPGQGGYEQYF

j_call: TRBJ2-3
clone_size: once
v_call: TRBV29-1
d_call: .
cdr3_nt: TGCAGCGTTGTTGAAAGCGGTAGAGGAACTGTGGATACGCAGTATTTT
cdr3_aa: CSVVESGRGTVDTQYF

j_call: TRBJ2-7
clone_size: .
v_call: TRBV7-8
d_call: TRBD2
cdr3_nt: TGTGCCAGCAGCTTAGAATCGGCTAGCGGGAGCTACGAGCAGTACTTC
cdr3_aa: CASSLESASGSYEQYF

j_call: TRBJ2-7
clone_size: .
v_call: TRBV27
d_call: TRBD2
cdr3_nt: TGTGCCAGCAAGGAGGTACGGACTAGCCTAGAGAAAGAGTACTTC
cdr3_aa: CASKEVRTSLEKEYF

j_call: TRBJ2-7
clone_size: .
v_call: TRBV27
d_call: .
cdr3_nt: TGTGCCAGCAGCCTACTCAGGGAATCCTACGAGCAGTACTTC
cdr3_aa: CASSLLRESYEQYF

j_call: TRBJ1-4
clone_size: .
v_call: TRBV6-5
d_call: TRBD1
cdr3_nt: TGTGCCAGCAGCCCCAGCGGAGGGGGCGGTGAAAAACTGTTTTTT
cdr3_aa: CASSPSGGGGEKLFF

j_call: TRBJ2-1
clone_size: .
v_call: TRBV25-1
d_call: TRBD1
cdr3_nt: TGTGCCAGCAGTGACGCCCCTGAGACAGGGGAACATGAGCAGTTCTTC
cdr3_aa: CASSDAPETGEHEQFF

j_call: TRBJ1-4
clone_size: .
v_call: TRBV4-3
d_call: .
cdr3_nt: TGCGCCAGCAGCCAGGGGAGTTCAGCTGTTAATGAAAAACTGTTTTTT
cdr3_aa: CASSQGSSAVNEKLFF

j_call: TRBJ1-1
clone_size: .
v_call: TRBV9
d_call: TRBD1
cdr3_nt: TGTGCCAGCAGCGTAGCCGGGACAGGGTTAACTGAAGCTTTCTTT
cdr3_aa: CASSVAGTGLTEAFF

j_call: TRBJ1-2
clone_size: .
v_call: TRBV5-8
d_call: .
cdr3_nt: TGTGCCAGGACGCCTGTGGGGCGGGACTACACCTTC
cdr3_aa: CARTPVGRDYTF

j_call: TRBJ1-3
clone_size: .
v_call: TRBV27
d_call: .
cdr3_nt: TGTGCCAGCAGTTTGGGACTGAACTCTGGAAACACCATATATTTT
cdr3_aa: CASSLGLNSGNTIYF

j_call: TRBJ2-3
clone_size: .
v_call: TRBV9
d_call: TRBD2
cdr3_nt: TGTGCCAGCAGCCCCGTTCTCCGGAGCGGGGGCACAGATACGCAGTATTTT
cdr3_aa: CASSPVLRSGGTDTQYF

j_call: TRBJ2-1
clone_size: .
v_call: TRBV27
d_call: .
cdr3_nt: TGTGCCAGCAGTTTAGAGTTTAGCTCCTACAATGAGCAGTTCTTC
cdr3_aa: CASSLEFSSYNEQFF

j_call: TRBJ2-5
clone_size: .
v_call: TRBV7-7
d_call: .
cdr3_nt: TGTGCCAGCAGCTTAATGGCAGGTCAAGTCCTGTACTTC
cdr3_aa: CASSLMAGQVLYF

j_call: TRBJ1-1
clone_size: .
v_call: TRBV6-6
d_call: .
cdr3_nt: TGTGCCAGCAGGATATTCTCGGCGGGGGACACTGAAGCTTTCTTT
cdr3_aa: CASRIFSAGDTEAFF

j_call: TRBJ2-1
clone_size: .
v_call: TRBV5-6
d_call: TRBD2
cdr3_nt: TGTGCCAGCAGCCGAGGCCCCCGACTAGCGGGATACAATGAGCAGTTCTTC
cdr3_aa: CASSRGPRLAGYNEQFF

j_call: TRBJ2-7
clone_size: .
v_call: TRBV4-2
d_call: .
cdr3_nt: TGTGCCAGCAGCCAAGTGATCCAGGACTACGAGCAGTACTTC
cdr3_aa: CASSQVIQDYEQYF

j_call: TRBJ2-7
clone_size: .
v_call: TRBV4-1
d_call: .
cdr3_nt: TGCGCCAGCAGCCAAGGGGCTTCTGGTTTCTACGAGCAGTACTTC
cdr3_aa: CASSQGASGFYEQYF

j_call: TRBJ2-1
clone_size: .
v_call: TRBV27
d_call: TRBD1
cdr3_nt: TGTGCCAGCAGTTTATTCTGGGGGGACAGGGCGGGTGAGCAGTTCTTC
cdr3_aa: CASSLFWGDRAGEQFF

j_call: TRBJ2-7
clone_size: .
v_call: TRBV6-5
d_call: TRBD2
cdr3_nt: TGTGCCAGCAGTAACTCGGGGGGCTACGAGCAGTACTTC
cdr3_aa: CASSNSGGYEQYF

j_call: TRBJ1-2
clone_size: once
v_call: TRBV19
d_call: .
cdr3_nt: TGTGCCAGTAGTATAGTTTTGGGAACCGGCTACACCTTC
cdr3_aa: CASSIVLGTGYTF

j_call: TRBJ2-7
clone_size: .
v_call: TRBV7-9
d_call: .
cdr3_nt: TGTGCCAGCAGCTTAGCGATAGGGGACCGCCTCCCCTACGAGCAGTACTTC
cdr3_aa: CASSLAIGDRLPYEQYF

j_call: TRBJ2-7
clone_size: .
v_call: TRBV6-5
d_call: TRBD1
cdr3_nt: TGTGCCAGCAGTTACGGCCCACAGGGGGCGAATTACGAGCAGTACTTC
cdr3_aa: CASSYGPQGANYEQYF

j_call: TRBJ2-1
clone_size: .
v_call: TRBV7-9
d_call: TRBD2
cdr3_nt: TGTGCCAGCAGCGGGCTACTAGCGCGCGAGCAGTTCTTC
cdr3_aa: CASSGLLAREQFF

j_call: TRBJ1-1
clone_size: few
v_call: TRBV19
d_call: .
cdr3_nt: TGTGCCAGTAGTTATGGAGGGGAGACTGAAGCTTTCTTT
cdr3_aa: CASSYGGETEAFF

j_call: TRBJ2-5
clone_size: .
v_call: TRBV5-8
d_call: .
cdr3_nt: TGTGCCAGCACCCTGGAGGGGGAGACCCAGTACTTC
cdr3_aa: CASTLEGETQYF

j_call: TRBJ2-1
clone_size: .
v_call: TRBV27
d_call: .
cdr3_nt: TGTGCCAGCAGTTTGGCGGGGGCCTTCGGGGAGCAGTTCTTC
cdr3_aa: CASSLAGAFGEQFF

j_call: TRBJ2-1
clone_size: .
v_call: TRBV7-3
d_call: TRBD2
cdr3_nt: TGTGCCAGCAGCTTAAATAGCGGGAGGGCCGTTATGCATGAGCAGTTCTTC
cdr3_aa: CASSLNSGRAVMHEQFF

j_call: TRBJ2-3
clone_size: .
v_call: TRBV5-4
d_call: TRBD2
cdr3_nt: TGTGCCAGCAGCCTGGGACTAGCGGGAGTCTTGGTCCAGAGAGATACGCAGTATTTT
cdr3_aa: CASSLGLAGVLVQRDTQYF

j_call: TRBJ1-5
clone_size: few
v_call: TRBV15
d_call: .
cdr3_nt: TGTGCCACCAGCAGAGATCGAGCCAGGGTTCAGCCCCAGCATTTT
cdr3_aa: CATSRDRARVQPQHF

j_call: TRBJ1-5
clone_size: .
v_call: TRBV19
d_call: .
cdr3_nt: TGTGCCAGTAGTTGGGGTTTGCATCAGCCCCAGCATTTT
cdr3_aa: CASSWGLHQPQHF

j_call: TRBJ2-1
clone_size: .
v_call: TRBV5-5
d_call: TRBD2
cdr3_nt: TGTGCCAGCAGACTAGGACTAGCGGGACTCTTGAGCTCCTACAATGAGCAGTTCTTC
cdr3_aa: CASRLGLAGLLSSYNEQFF

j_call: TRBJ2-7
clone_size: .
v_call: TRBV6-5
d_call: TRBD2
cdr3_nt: TGTGCCAGCGGCGGGACTAGCTGGGAGCAGTACTTC
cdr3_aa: CASGGTSWEQYF

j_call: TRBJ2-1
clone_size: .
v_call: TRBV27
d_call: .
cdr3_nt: TGTGCCAGCAGCCCCGAAGCCCTTATTGAGCAGTTCTTC
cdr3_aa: CASSPEALIEQFF

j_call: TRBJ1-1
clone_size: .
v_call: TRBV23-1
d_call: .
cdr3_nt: TGCGCCAGCAGTCGCCCCAGAGAGAACACTGAAGCTTTCTTT
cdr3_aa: CASSRPRENTEAFF

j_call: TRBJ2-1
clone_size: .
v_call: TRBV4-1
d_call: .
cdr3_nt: TGCGCCAGCAGCCGCAACGGACAGGAGCAGTTCTTC
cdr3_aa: CASSRNGQEQFF

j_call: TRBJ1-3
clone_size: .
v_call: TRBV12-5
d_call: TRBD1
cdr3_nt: TGTGCTAGTGGCCAGGGACAGGCGCCTGGAAACACCATATATTTT
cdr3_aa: CASGQGQAPGNTIYF

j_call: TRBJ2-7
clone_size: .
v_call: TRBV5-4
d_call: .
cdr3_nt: TGTGCCAGCAGCTTGGGGGGTCTAGGGGCCCACGAGCAGTACTTC
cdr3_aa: CASSLGGLGAHEQYF

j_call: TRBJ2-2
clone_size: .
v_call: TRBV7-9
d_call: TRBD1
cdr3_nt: TGTGCCAGCAGAGATCTACAGGGGGCGCAAGGCGGGGAGCTGTTTTTT
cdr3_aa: CASRDLQGAQGGELFF

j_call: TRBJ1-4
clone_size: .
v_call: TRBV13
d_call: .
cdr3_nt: TGTGCCAGCAGCTCTCGACTAGGTGAAAAACTGTTTTTT
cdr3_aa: CASSSRLGEKLFF

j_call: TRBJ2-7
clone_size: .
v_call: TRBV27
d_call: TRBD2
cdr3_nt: TGTGCCAGCAGTTGGGGACTAGCGGGAGCCTCCTACGAGCAGTACTTC
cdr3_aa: CASSWGLAGASYEQYF

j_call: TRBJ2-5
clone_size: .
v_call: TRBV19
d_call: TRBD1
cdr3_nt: TGTGCCAGTAGACCCGGACAGGGGGATGGAGAGACCCAGTACTTC
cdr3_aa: CASRPGQGDGETQYF

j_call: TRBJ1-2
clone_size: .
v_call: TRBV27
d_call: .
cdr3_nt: TGTGCCAGCAGTTTATTGGGGGCAGGCTATGGCTACACCTTC
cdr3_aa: CASSLLGAGYGYTF

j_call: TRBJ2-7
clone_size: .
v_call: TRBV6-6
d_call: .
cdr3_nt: TGTGCCAGCAGTTACTCGAGTTCCGCCTACGAGCAGTACTTC
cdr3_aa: CASSYSSSAYEQYF

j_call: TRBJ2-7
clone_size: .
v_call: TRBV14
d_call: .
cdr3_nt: TGTGCCAGCAGCCAAGAGCCAGCCCTCTCCTACGAGCAGTACTTC
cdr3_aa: CASSQEPALSYEQYF